A selection of T cell receptor beta chains follows, all from one sample in a study of T cells in Graves' hyperthyroidism and ophthalmopathy. TCRdb processed the multiplex PCR reads anew with MiXCR; each CDR3 protein has one entry. The sample includes approximately 380,000 distinct CDR3 sequences, 11% to 15% of them seen just once. Sequencing was performed on blood. These receptors all stem from a man aged 45-65 years with Graves' ophthalmopathy. The conserved cysteine and the conserved F or W are not part of the CDR3 here.

CDR3 protein: ASSQRGLRTEAF; V gene: TRBV19
CDR3 protein: ASSSGGRPYQETQY; V gene: TRBV6-1
CDR3 protein: SAAWHRGPYEQY; V gene: TRBV20-1
CDR3 protein: ASSLTGGRQPQH; V gene: TRBV7-8
CDR3 protein: ASRFRGRLTGELF; V gene: TRBV6-2/TRBV6-3
CDR3 protein: ASSRTSGVYNEQF; V gene: TRBV7-2
CDR3 protein: SANKWGVIGSQH; V gene: TRBV20-1
CDR3 protein: SAKVLTEAF; V gene: TRBV20-1
CDR3 protein: SVTHPGQVQETQY; V gene: TRBV29-1
CDR3 protein: ASSLAKRGYLNNEQF; V gene: TRBV5-1
CDR3 protein: ASSEAGGHTDTQY; V gene: TRBV7-9
CDR3 protein: ASSQLGPNTGELF; V gene: TRBV14
CDR3 protein: ASSHLAGEREQY; V gene: TRBV4-2
CDR3 protein: ASSASGQGISGELF; V gene: TRBV7-9
CDR3 protein: ASSQVRGGGTEAF; V gene: TRBV4-1
CDR3 protein: ASSPTLGAVYEQY; V gene: TRBV16
CDR3 protein: ASSPTGTSGKVEQY; V gene: TRBV12-3/TRBV12-4
CDR3 protein: ASSFPQGDYEQY; V gene: TRBV5-1
CDR3 protein: SARGPVISGTAPGEQY; V gene: TRBV20-1
CDR3 protein: ASRRGITSGSGETQY; V gene: TRBV2
CDR3 protein: ASSSGQGGVLNTEAF; V gene: TRBV5-5
CDR3 protein: ASSPGGWDGHTGELF; V gene: TRBV5-4
CDR3 protein: ASSLKNDRNSPLH; V gene: TRBV18
CDR3 protein: SAMDRGRTEAF; V gene: TRBV29-1
CDR3 protein: ASSLGGPAKNIQY; V gene: TRBV5-1
CDR3 protein: ASSQGAYNEQF; V gene: TRBV11-3
CDR3 protein: SARPGTGPYEQY; V gene: TRBV20-1
CDR3 protein: ASSSTYSGELF; V gene: TRBV14
CDR3 protein: ASTSGQSSGNTIY; V gene: TRBV19
CDR3 protein: ASSQSVGTKETQY; V gene: TRBV4-1
CDR3 protein: ASSPKRGDTGELF; V gene: TRBV18
CDR3 protein: ATSRDTGPVPQH; V gene: TRBV15
CDR3 protein: ASSLAEGGLEY; V gene: TRBV5-1
CDR3 protein: SARVTGSSSTDTQY; V gene: TRBV29-1
CDR3 protein: SARGTAKNTEAF; V gene: TRBV20-1
CDR3 protein: ASSQPSGQETQY; V gene: TRBV3-1
CDR3 protein: ASSFFGDYEQY; V gene: TRBV27
CDR3 protein: SARAGLVNYEQY; V gene: TRBV29-1
CDR3 protein: ASSKTITGELF; V gene: TRBV6-1